The 15 T cell receptor beta chains below were found in one sample sequenced in a study of cytomegalovirus exposure and HLA in healthy donors. The PCR made use of 60 Vbeta and 13 Jbeta primers. TCRdb's copy holds only in-frame clones and misses some; the assay was immunoSEQ multiplex PCR. This table has some 130,000 clones, 70% to 80% appearing once. Source material: PBMCs. Receptors originate from a woman in her forties or fifties in good health and CMV-seronegative.

This chain links TRBV27 with TRBJ2-1, with 13 bases matching TRBD2. Trimming at V came to 4 bases and at J to 6 bases, leaving 6 bases not matched to a gene. Per the germline V gene, CDR1 is MNHEY and CDR2 is SMNVEV (reference sequence). This CDR3 has 16 residues. The CDR3 nucleotides are TGTGCCAGCAGTTCCCAGGGACTAGCGGGGATCAATGAGCAGTTCTTC. As protein: CASSSQGLAGINEQFF.

V and J are TRBV11-3 and TRBJ1-1; 8 bases line up with TRBD1. The CDR3 is 15 residues long. With 5 bases clipped from V and 1 base from J, the junction kept 6 bases outside the gene matches. Germline V gene sequence: CDR1 SGHNT, CDR2 YENEEA. The CDR3 region has the DNA TGTGCCAGCAGCGGACGGACAGGGAGGAACACTGAAGCTTTCTTT. This encodes CASSGRTGRNTEAFF.

The V and J genes are TRBV29-1 and TRBJ1-1; no firm D call. The CDR3 contains 13 residues. The germline V and J ends were trimmed by 3 bases and 2 bases, with 10 bases remaining between them. Germline-derived CDR1 and CDR2 are SQVTM and ANQGSEA. This CDR3 reads CSVDRGKNTEAFF. CDR3 sequence (DNA): TGCAGCGTTGACCGGGGTAAAAACACTGAAGCTTTCTTT. Supplemented by reference TRBV29-1 and TRBJ1-1, the full variable domain reads SAVISQKPSRDICQRGTSLTIQCQVDSQVTMMFWYRQQPGQSLTLIATANQGSEATYESGFVIDKFPISRPNLTFSTLTVSNMSPEDSSIYLCSVDRGKNTEAFFGQGTRLTVV.

J is TRBJ2-2 and V is TRBV27, with 7 positions matching TRBD2. CDR3 size: 15 residues. Trimming took 6 bases from V and 6 from J; bases not matched to a gene: 10. CDR1 and CDR2 (germline): MNHEY, SMNVEV (reference sequence). CDR3 region: CASREGGSGAGELFF. CDR3 nucleotides: TGTGCCAGCAGAGAGGGAGGGTCGGGGGCCGGGGAGCTGTTTTTT.

In DNA form, the CDR3 reads TGTGCCAGCAGCACACGATTACGATACAATGAGCAGTTCTTC. Translated, it gives CASSTRLRYNEQFF. The chain links TRBV7-2 to TRBJ2-1; D gene unclear. Trimming took off 5 bases at V and 4 bases at J, with 12 bases between the two ends. Germline CDR1 is SGHTA and CDR2 is FQGNSA. This CDR3 contains 14 residues.

In this sample, this clone turned up a few times. This sequence joins TRBV10-2 and TRBJ2-1; 8 bases are a match to TRBD2. This CDR3 comprises 16 residues. CDR1 and CDR2 (germline): WSHSY, SAAADI. Trimming removed 6 bases from V and 5 bases from J; junction bases left unmatched: 12. This CDR3 reads CASSPLTSVANNEQFF. The CDR3, as DNA: TGCGCCAGCAGCCCTTTGACTAGCGTAGCCAACAATGAGCAGTTCTTC.

This clone is a singleton in its sample. The rearrangement links TRBV30 to TRBJ1-2; no clear D gene. This CDR3 region has 11 residues. Germline V gives CDR1 GTSNPN, CDR2 SVGIG (reference sequence). Trimming took off 5 bases at V and 0 bases at J, with 4 bases between the two ends. The DNA of the CDR3 is TGTGCCTGGGTAGCTAACTATGGCTACACCTTC. Its translation is CAWVANYGYTF.

The V gene is TRBV4-1, the J gene TRBJ2-5, with 7 bases fitting TRBD1. The CDR3 extends over 15 amino acids. Germline-derived CDR1 and CDR2 are MGHRA and YSYEKL. The J segment lost 2 bases and the V segment lost 0 bases, leaving 3 bases of the junction unmatched. In nucleotides, the CDR3 is TGCGCCAGCAGCCAAGATGGGACAGTTCAAGAGACCCAGTACTTC. Translating it yields CASSQDGTVQETQYF.

The genes are TRBV6-6 and TRBJ1-1, with TRBD1 matching over 7 bases. V shed 11 bases and J 1 base; nucleotides not matched to a gene: 7. Germline CDR1 is MNHNY and CDR2 is SVGAGI (reference sequence). This CDR3 has 13 amino acids. The CDR3 DNA sequence: TGTGCCGGGAGGACAGGACAGAACACTGAAGCTTTCTTT. This encodes CAGRTGQNTEAFF.

V and J are TRBV9 and TRBJ2-5; no reliable D call. CDR3 size: 15 residues. With 2 bases removed from V and 4 bases from J, the gap between germline ends came to 15 bases. Germline V gene lookup returns CDR1 SGDLS and CDR2 YYNGEE. The DNA for the CDR3 is TGTGCCAGCAGCGTGATTATGTCCCCAGGAGAGACCCAGTACTTC. Translation gives CASSVIMSPGETQYF.

The rearrangement uses TRBV7-9 and TRBJ2-7; no clear D gene. CDR1 and CDR2 from the germline V gene are SEHNR and FQNEAQ (reference sequence). The V gene lost 3 bases and the J gene lost 6 bases, with 15 bases spanning the gap. This CDR3 contains 14 residues. The CDR3 reads CASSFLGGSGEQYF. Written as DNA, the CDR3 is TGTGCCAGCAGCTTCCTTGGTGGTTCCGGCGAGCAGTACTTC.

This rearrangement joins TRBV7-8 to TRBJ2-1; D gene unclear. Germline lookup yields CDR1 SGHVS and CDR2 FQNEAQ. Trimming took 1 base from V and 8 from J, leaving 9 bases between them. The CDR3 runs 13 residues. In DNA form, the CDR3 reads TGTGCCAGCAGCTTAGGGATTCGGGATGAGCAGTTCTTC. Its protein is CASSLGIRDEQFF.

The rearrangement joins TRBV7-9 to TRBJ1-2; the D gene is possibly TRBD1 (6 bases). This CDR3 is 14 amino acids long. Trimming cost V 6 bases and J 8 bases, with 19 bases left between them. Germline loops: CDR1 SEHNR, CDR2 FQNEAQ (reference sequence). The CDR3 sequence is CASRRGQYEEGYTF. The CDR3 DNA reads TGTGCCAGCAGACGCGGACAGTATGAGGAGGGCTACACCTTC.

The gene calls are TRBV19 and TRBJ2-7, with 8 positions matching TRBD2. The CDR3 covers 13 residues. The germline gives CDR1 LNHDA, CDR2 SQIVND (reference sequence). V shed 4 bases and J 3 bases; nucleotides not matched to a gene: 2. CDR3 region: CASSRREGYEQYV. The CDR3 DNA reads as TGTGCCAGTAGTAGACGGGAGGGCTACGAGCAGTACGTC.

This rearrangement joins TRBV27 to TRBJ1-5; 8 bases fit TRBD1. The CDR3 loop spans 14 amino acids. The V gene's germline CDR1 is MNHEY and CDR2 SMNVEV (reference sequence). J gave up 5 bases and V 4 bases, and 4 bases lay outside the gene matches. CDR3 nucleotides: TGTGCCAGCAGTTCCCCAGGGGGCCATCAGCCCCAGCATTTT. Residues: CASSSPGGHQPQHF.